The 28 T cell receptor beta chains below were found in one sample sequenced in a study of shared clonotypes between healthy human individuals. Measured with immunoSEQ multiplex PCR; TCRdb has only the in-frame clones, and not every one. The table has over 2 million clones, roughly 95% seen once. The material sequenced was naive CD4+ T cells sorted from blood. Regarding subset: CD45RA+ positively selected. Every receptor here comes from a man younger than 35 in good health.

The chain is built from TRBV27 and TRBJ2-1; D gene unclear. Trimming cost V 7 bases and J 6 bases, with 7 bases left between them. Germline V lookup: CDR1 MNHEY, CDR2 SMNVEV (reference sequence). CDR3 length equals 11 residues. The CDR3: CASIPANEQFF. In DNA form, the CDR3 reads TGTGCCAGCATTCCGGCCAATGAGCAGTTCTTC.

The rearrangement links TRBV6-1 to TRBJ2-7, with D unresolved. V lost 2 bases, J lost 2 bases, and 13 bases lay in between. CDR3 length: 15 residues. Per the germline V gene, CDR1 is MNHNS and CDR2 is SASEGT. CDR3 sequence: CASSESWTAAYEQYF. The CDR3 DNA sequence: TGTGCCAGCAGTGAAAGCTGGACCGCCGCCTACGAGCAGTACTTC.

The table lists this clone with a count of one. The rearrangement links TRBV19 to TRBJ2-7; weak D call: TRBD1 (6 bases). The V gene lost 6 bases and the J gene lost 3 bases, with 12 bases spanning the gap. This CDR3 has 13 residues. Germline loops: CDR1 LNHDA, CDR2 SQIVND (reference sequence). The DNA for the CDR3 is TGTGCCAGTAGAGTGGGGGCGGGCTACGAGCAGTACTTC. Translating gives CASRVGAGYEQYF.

The chain combines TRBV27 with TRBJ2-7, with D possibly being TRBD2 (5 bases). CDR1 and CDR2 from the germline V gene are MNHEY and SMNVEV (reference sequence). CDR3 length: 14 amino acids. The germline V and J ends were trimmed by 6 bases and 1 base, with 13 bases remaining between them. This chain's CDR3 is CASREGGRSYEQYF. As DNA, the CDR3 is TGTGCCAGCAGAGAAGGCGGGCGTTCCTACGAGCAGTACTTC.

For this clone: Mismatch with germline at one junction end may stem from a read error. This chain connects TRBV19 to TRBJ1-6; perhaps TRBD1 as D (5 bases). The CDR3 has 16 residues. Germline lookup yields CDR1 LNHDA and CDR2 SQIVND (reference sequence). The CDR3 here is CASSIALGLNNSPLHF. The CDR3 DNA sequence: TGTGCCAGTAGTATAGCCCTGGGACTTAATAACTCACCCCTCCACTTT. The full variable domain, its missing parts supplied by reference TRBV19 and TRBJ1-6, is DGGITQSPKYLFRKEGQNVTLSCEQNLNHDAMYWYRQDPGQGLRLIYYSQIVNDFQKGDIAEGYSVSREKKESFPLTVTSAQKNPTAFYLCASSIALGLNNSPLHFGNGTRLTVT.

The V gene is TRBV2, the J gene TRBJ2-2, with 11 bases lining up with TRBD1. V gave up 5 bases and J gave up 5 bases; unmatched junction bases: 4. In germline, CDR1 is SNHLY, CDR2 FYNNEI. The length of the CDR3 is 15 residues. Written as DNA, the CDR3 is TGTGCCAGCAGTACCGGGACAGGGGGGACCGGGGAGCTGTTTTTT. This translates into CASSTGTGGTGELFF.

This sequence joins TRBV2 and TRBJ1-4; tentatively, D is TRBD1 (5 bases). Trimming shortened V by 7 bases and J by 10 bases, and 16 bases separated the two germline ends. Germline values: CDR1 SNHLY, CDR2 FYNNEI. This CDR3 has 13 residues. CDR3 residues: CASTGQGWAKLFF. The CDR3 DNA sequence: TGTGCCAGCACTGGGCAGGGATGGGCAAAACTGTTTTTT.

A note on this clone: The same CDR3 arises from other DNA sequences in this sample as well. The chain carries TRBV5-1 and TRBJ2-5; 16 positions match TRBD2. Germline V lookup: CDR1 SGHRS, CDR2 YFSETQ. The CDR3 has 16 amino acids. V gave up 4 bases and J gave up 2 bases; unmatched junction bases: 2. CDR3 loop: CASSAGLAGGQETQYF. The CDR3 bases are TGCGCCAGCAGCGCGGGACTAGCGGGAGGGCAAGAGACCCAGTACTTC.

The V gene is TRBV28, the J gene TRBJ2-7; TRBD2 matches 8 bases. The ends lost 6 bases at V and 3 bases at J; junction bases unmatched: 7. This CDR3 region has 14 residues. The germline V gene has CDR1 MDHEN and CDR2 SYDVKM. The CDR3 DNA follows: TGTGCCAGCAGAAGCGGGGGCGTCGGCTACGAGCAGTACTTC. The encoded protein is CASRSGGVGYEQYF.

The V gene is TRBV7-2, the J gene TRBJ1-2; D gene uncertain. V dropped 2 bases and J dropped 4 bases, with 8 bases sitting between them. Germline V gene data show CDR1 as SGHTA and CDR2 as FQGNSA. The CDR3 contains 13 residues. CDR3 DNA: TGTGCCAGCAGCTTAATTCCGTCCTATGGCTACACCTTC. It translates to CASSLIPSYGYTF.

In this sample, this clone turned up once. Within the sample, other DNA sequences also encode this same CDR3. The rearrangement links TRBV2 to TRBJ2-5, with D tentatively TRBD1 (6 bases). Germline lookup yields CDR1 SNHLY and CDR2 FYNNEI. V lost 5 bases and J lost 5, with 12 bases in between. The length of the CDR3 is 13 residues. The CDR3 sequence: CASSLQGPETQYF. The DNA of the CDR3 is TGTGCCAGCAGTTTACAGGGTCCCGAGACCCAGTACTTC.

This rearrangement joins TRBV4-1 to TRBJ1-2; D uncertain. The germline CDR1 and CDR2 sequences are MGHRA and YSYEKL. Trimming pared 0 bases from V and 8 bases from J, leaving 16 bases between. The CDR3 spans 15 residues. The CDR3 spells CASSQDHGRMRGYTF. CDR3 nucleotides: TGCGCCAGCAGCCAAGATCACGGTCGGATGAGGGGCTACACCTTC.

This clone was found once. V is TRBV29-1 and J is TRBJ2-2, with D uncertain. From germline, CDR1 is SQVTM and CDR2 ANQGSEA. This CDR3 has 14 amino acids. V was trimmed by 3 bases and J by 1 base, leaving 9 bases between them. Here the CDR3 DNA reads TGCAGCGTTGATCCCCGCGGGAACACCGGGGAGCTGTTTTTT. Its translation: CSVDPRGNTGELFF.

The chain links TRBV5-1 to TRBJ2-2; TRBD2 is a possible D gene (6 bases). The ends were cut back, 5 bases at V and 2 bases at J, with 13 bases in the middle. The CDR3 runs to 15 residues. CDR1 SGHRS and CDR2 YFSETQ come from the germline V gene. The CDR3 DNA follows: TGCGCCAGCAGTTACGCGGGATCAAACACCGGGGAGCTGTTTTTT. It is translated as CASSYAGSNTGELFF.

The chain has TRBV7-2 and TRBJ1-6; no clear D gene. Germline lookup yields CDR1 SGHTA and CDR2 FQGNSA. The ends were cut back, 3 bases at V and 9 bases at J, with 15 bases in the middle. The CDR3 extends over 15 amino acids. The CDR3 bases are TGTGCCAGCAGCTTCGGACGTGAGGGAGGTTCACCCCTCCACTTT. Translated, it gives CASSFGREGGSPLHF.

This rearrangement joins TRBV4-1 to TRBJ2-1; possible D gene TRBD1, 6 bases. The CDR3 contains 17 residues. Trimming pared 3 bases from V and 6 bases from J, leaving 21 bases between. In germline, CDR1 is MGHRA, CDR2 YSYEKL. The CDR3 loop reads CASSHVARDKHFNEQFF. In DNA form, the CDR3 reads TGCGCCAGCAGCCACGTAGCCCGGGACAAACACTTCAATGAGCAGTTCTTC.

V and J are TRBV5-1 and TRBJ2-2, with TRBD1 identical over 8 bases. Trimming removed 4 bases from V and 3 bases from J; junction bases left unmatched: 5. This CDR3 spans 15 amino acids. Germline CDR1 and CDR2: SGHRS and YFSETQ. Written as DNA, the CDR3 is TGCGCCAGCAGCAAGTCGGACAGGGACACCGGGGAGCTGTTTTTT. Translated: CASSKSDRDTGELFF.

The V gene is TRBV6-5, the J gene TRBJ1-6, with 7 bases aligning to TRBD1. J was trimmed by 9 bases and V by 0 bases; bases with no gene match: 2. Looked up from germline, CDR1 is MNHEY and CDR2 is SVGAGI. This CDR3 is 14 amino acids long. The CDR3 DNA is TGTGCCAGCAGTTACTCGGCAGGGGGTTCACCCCTCCACTTT. It translates to CASSYSAGGSPLHF.

The chain is built from TRBV13 and TRBJ2-3; 11 positions match TRBD1. The CDR3 totals 18 residues. V was pared by 0 bases and J by 3 bases, with 8 bases of the junction left unmatched. Germline V gene data show CDR1 as PRHDT and CDR2 as FYEKMQ (reference sequence). CDR3 bases: TGTGCCAGCAGCTTAGGAGGTTGGGGGACAGGGGGTACAGATACGCAGTATTTT. Its protein product is CASSLGGWGTGGTDTQYF. Supplemented by reference TRBV13 and TRBJ2-3, the full variable domain reads AAGVIQSPRHLIKEKRETATLKCYPIPRHDTVYWYQQGPGQDPQFLISFYEKMQSDKGSIPDRFSAQQFSDYHSELNMSSLELGDSALYFCASSLGGWGTGGTDTQYFGPGTRLTVL.

V usage is TRBV7-2 and J usage is TRBJ2-7, with D tentatively TRBD1 (5 bases). Per the germline V gene, CDR1 is SGHTA and CDR2 is FQGNSA. The CDR3 is 16 residues long. V lost 5 bases to trimming and J lost 0 bases, with 17 bases between them. The CDR3 DNA reads TGTGCCAGCAGCGCTTCTAGGGGCCGGCCCTCCTACGAGCAGTACTTC. Translation: CASSASRGRPSYEQYF. The full variable domain, completed using reference TRBV7-2 and TRBJ2-7, is GAGVSQSPSNKVTEKGKDVELRCDPISGHTALYWYRQSLGQGLEFLIYFQGNSAPDKSGLPSDRFSAERTGGSVSTLTIQRTQQEDSAVYLCASSASRGRPSYEQYFGPGTRLTVT.

V usage is TRBV30 and J usage is TRBJ1-6; maybe TRBD1 (5 bases). The V end was cut by 6 bases, the J end by 0 bases, with 12 bases between. This CDR3 comprises 15 residues. Germline lookup yields CDR1 GTSNPN and CDR2 SVGIG (reference sequence). The CDR3 protein is CACTGGSSYNSPLHF. DNA of the CDR3: TGTGCCTGCACGGGGGGGAGCTCCTATAATTCACCCCTCCACTTT. The full variable domain, its missing parts supplied by reference TRBV30 and TRBJ1-6, is SQTIHQWPATLVQPVGSPLSLECTVEGTSNPNLYWYRQAAGRGLQLLFYSVGIGQISSEVPQNLSASRPQDRQFILSSKKLLLSDSGFYLCACTGGSSYNSPLHFGNGTRLTVT.

The gene calls are TRBV7-2 and TRBJ2-7, with TRBD1 identical over 10 bases. V lost 5 bases to trimming and J lost 6 bases; unmatched junction nucleotides: 7. Germline V CDR1 and CDR2: SGHTA, FQGNSA. The CDR3 has 14 amino acids. The CDR3 spells CASSTRTGGGEQYF. The CDR3, as DNA: TGTGCCAGCAGCACCCGGACAGGGGGAGGCGAGCAGTACTTC.

The rearrangement links TRBV27 to TRBJ1-1; the D is unclear. Trimming stripped 4 bases from V and 2 bases from J, with 14 bases between. The CDR3 totals 15 residues. Germline V gives CDR1 MNHEY, CDR2 SMNVEV (reference sequence). The CDR3 bases are TGTGCCAGCAGTTCCGCCTTTATGGACAACACTGAAGCTTTCTTT. Translating it yields CASSSAFMDNTEAFF.

This clone was found a few times. CDR3 amino acids: CASTPQVSGGYTF. The CDR3 nucleotides read TGTGCCAGCACCCCCCAGGTCTCTGGTGGCTACACCTTC. The chain combines TRBV28 with TRBJ1-2; D uncertain. Germline assignment: CDR1 MDHEN and CDR2 SYDVKM. CDR3 length: 13 amino acids. V lost 7 bases and J 7 bases, leaving 16 bases between the germline ends.

J is TRBJ1-1 and V is TRBV6-6, with TRBD1 matching over 9 bases. V lost 6 bases, J lost 9 bases, and 8 bases stayed unmatched. The CDR3 covers 13 residues. Germline CDR1 reads MNHNY; CDR2 reads SVGAGI (reference sequence). This chain's CDR3 is CASRGGQGAKAFF. DNA for the CDR3: TGTGCCAGCAGGGGGGGACAGGGCGCGAAAGCTTTCTTT.

The chain has TRBV19 and TRBJ2-3, with a tentative D call TRBD2 (6 bases). CDR1 and CDR2 (germline): LNHDA, SQIVND (reference sequence). Between the trimmed V and J ends, which lost 5 bases and 5 bases, there was a span of 11 bases. This CDR3 spans 13 amino acids. DNA for the CDR3: TGTGCCAGTAGTGAAGGAGCGGGAGATACGCAGTATTTT. Its protein product is CASSEGAGDTQYF.

J is TRBJ2-5 and V is TRBV5-1, with D perhaps matching TRBD2 (6 bases). V lost 4 bases to trimming and J lost 5 bases, with 12 bases between them. Germline V gene lookup returns CDR1 SGHRS and CDR2 YFSETQ. The CDR3 length is 13 residues. For the CDR3, the DNA is TGCGCCAGCAGCGCCGGGAGCGGGGAGACCCAGTACTTC. Its protein product is CASSAGSGETQYF.

The chain couples TRBV30 to TRBJ2-4, with 10 bases that match TRBD2. This CDR3 is built from 15 residues. The V segment lost 1 base and the J segment 7 bases; nucleotides outside the gene matches: 7. Germline V gene sequence: CDR1 GTSNPN, CDR2 SVGIG (reference sequence). Written as DNA, the CDR3 is TGTGCCTGGAGTGAGCAGGGACTAGCGTCCAACATTCAGTACTTC. It codes for CAWSEQGLASNIQYF. Variable domain in full (rest from reference TRBV30 and TRBJ2-4): SQTIHQWPATLVQPVGSPLSLECTVEGTSNPNLYWYRQAAGRGLQLLFYSVGIGQISSEVPQNLSASRPQDRQFILSSKKLLLSDSGFYLCAWSEQGLASNIQYFGAGTRLSVL.